A single sample gave rise to the 23 T cell receptor beta chains below, sequenced in a study of monozygotic twins with inflammatory bowel disease. TCRdb reanalyzed the 5' RACE reads and collapses them to one entry per CDR3 protein, without DNA. Its table lists around 370,000 distinct CDR3 sequences. Sequencing input: blood. The receptors derive from a human donor with ulcerative colitis or Crohn's disease, or a healthy co-twin of an affected twin (not recorded which).

The gene calls are TRBV24-1 and TRBJ1-2; TCRdb's D gene call, TRBD1, goes unchecked for lack of DNA. Germline values: CDR1 KGHDR, CDR2 SFDVKD. This CDR3 has 15 amino acids. CDR3: CATSDLRSGGDGYTF.

The chain employs TRBV5-1 and TRBJ1-4; lacking DNA, the TRBD1 call made by TCRdb goes unchecked. The CDR3 runs to 15 residues. Germline loops: CDR1 SGHRS, CDR2 YFSETQ. CDR3 protein: CASGRDSLMDEKLFF.

V usage is TRBV27 and J usage is TRBJ2-7; checking the TCRdb D call of TRBD2 is not possible without DNA. Germline CDR1 is MNHEY and CDR2 is SMNVEV (reference sequence). CDR3 length: 15 amino acids. The CDR3 is CASSTAGESSYEQYF.

V usage is TRBV7-2 and J usage is TRBJ2-7; TCRdb designates TRBD1, a call that cannot be tested without DNA. The length of the CDR3 is 17 residues. CDR1 is SGHTA, CDR2 FQGNSA, per germline. The CDR3 here is CASSLGSGAGTGYEQYF.

The V gene is TRBV7-9, the J gene TRBJ2-7. This CDR3 spans 11 amino acids. Germline V gene sequence: CDR1 SEHNR, CDR2 FQNEAQ (reference sequence). The CDR3: CASSLVAEQYF.

The chain couples TRBV5-1 to TRBJ1-4; TCRdb selects TRBD1, and the lack of DNA leaves this call unchecked. Germline V CDR1 and CDR2: SGHRS, YFSETQ. The CDR3 totals 13 residues. CDR3 region: CASSLRGDEKLFF.

V gene TRBV5-1 combines with J gene TRBJ2-7; TCRdb proposes TRBD2, but this gene call is untestable without DNA. Germline CDR1 reads SGHRS; CDR2 reads YFSETQ. The CDR3 runs 14 residues. CDR3: CASSLDRGDREQYF.

J is TRBJ1-2 and V is TRBV20-1; TCRdb selects TRBD1, and the lack of DNA leaves this call unchecked. CDR1 and CDR2 from the germline V gene are DFQATT and SNEGSKA (reference sequence). The CDR3 loop spans 18 amino acids. The CDR3: CSASPTTQGQGAGYGYTF.

The rearrangement links TRBV4-1 to TRBJ2-1; TCRdb gives TRBD2 as the D gene, but with no DNA this cannot be confirmed. Germline CDR1 reads MGHRA; CDR2 reads YSYEKL. The CDR3 runs to 15 residues. CDR3 amino acids: CASSPYPDSGGEQFF.

V gene TRBV7-9 combines with J gene TRBJ1-2; lacking DNA, the TRBD1 call made by TCRdb goes unchecked. The CDR3 is made up of 14 amino acids. Germline-derived CDR1 and CDR2 are SEHNR and FQNEAQ (reference sequence). The CDR3 here is CASSLGQGGYGYTF.

V is TRBV6-5 and J is TRBJ2-3; TCRdb indicates TRBD1, and absent DNA this call remains unverified. Germline V gene lookup returns CDR1 MNHEY and CDR2 SVGAGI. There are 16 residues in the CDR3. CDR3 region: CASSYYSSGARDTQYF.

The chain recombines TRBV19 with TRBJ1-1; the D gene TCRdb calls, TRBD1, cannot be checked with no DNA. CDR1 is LNHDA, CDR2 SQIVND, per germline (reference sequence). This CDR3 is built from 16 residues. CDR3 protein: CASRIIGTGVNTEAFF.

The J gene is TRBJ1-1, the V gene TRBV12-3 or TRBV12-4; TCRdb selects TRBD1, and the lack of DNA leaves this call unchecked. The length of the CDR3 is 15 residues. CDR3 region: CASTRGDRATTEAFF.

The J gene is TRBJ2-1, the V gene TRBV30; TCRdb's assignment of TRBD1 cannot be checked, as there is no DNA. Per the germline V gene, CDR1 is GTSNPN and CDR2 is SVGIG (reference sequence). This CDR3 contains 15 residues. This CDR3 reads CAWSPQGAGYNEQFF.

The chain recombines TRBV20-1 with TRBJ2-5; TCRdb's D call, TRBD2, is unchecked because there is no DNA. The CDR3 is made up of 17 amino acids. The germline gives CDR1 DFQATT, CDR2 SNEGSKA (reference sequence). This chain's CDR3 is CSLRGWEDKEIEETQYF.

The gene calls are TRBV20-1 and TRBJ1-2; TCRdb gives TRBD1 as the D gene, but with no DNA this cannot be confirmed. The CDR3 totals 11 residues. CDR1 DFQATT and CDR2 SNEGSKA come from the germline V gene (reference sequence). The CDR3 protein is CSATGDYGYTF.

The V and J genes are TRBV20-1 and TRBJ2-6; TCRdb names TRBD1, which stays unverified in the absence of DNA. Germline-derived CDR1 and CDR2 are DFQATT and SNEGSKA (reference sequence). The CDR3 loop spans 18 amino acids. CDR3 loop: CSARARDRPLSGANVLTF.

This chain links TRBV5-1 with TRBJ2-5; no DNA is available, so the TRBD1 call from TCRdb remains unchecked. The CDR3 loop spans 13 amino acids. Germline V lookup: CDR1 SGHRS, CDR2 YFSETQ. This chain's CDR3 is CASRETGVETQYF.

The chain links TRBV4-3 to TRBJ2-7; the D call of TRBD1 rests on TCRdb alone, since no DNA is present to check it. CDR1 LGHNA and CDR2 YSLEER come from the germline V gene. The CDR3 totals 13 residues. The CDR3 is CASSPTWGQQQYF.

The V call is TRBV11-3, the J call TRBJ2-1; TCRdb's assignment of TRBD2 cannot be checked, as there is no DNA. The CDR3 loop spans 15 amino acids. In germline, CDR1 is SGHNT, CDR2 YENEEA. CDR3 loop: CASSLGLATYNEQFF.

The chain is built from TRBV20-1 and TRBJ2-1; the TCRdb call, TRBD2, lacks DNA for checking. Per the germline V gene, CDR1 is DFQATT and CDR2 is SNEGSKA (reference sequence). The CDR3 covers 16 residues. CDR3 protein: CSARVSGPRLYNEQFF.

This chain connects TRBV7-9 to TRBJ2-7; TCRdb calls TRBD1, which cannot be checked without DNA. The germline V gene has CDR1 SEHNR and CDR2 FQNEAQ (reference sequence). This CDR3 is 14 amino acids long. CDR3 in amino acids: CASGSGQPYDEQYF.

J is TRBJ2-7 and V is TRBV5-1; TCRdb selects TRBD1, and the lack of DNA leaves this call unchecked. Germline-derived CDR1 and CDR2 are SGHRS and YFSETQ. The CDR3 runs to 14 residues. The CDR3 reads CASSAGQGSYEQYF.